This T cell receptor (beta chain) emerged from a study of regulatory T cells in long-lasting Graves disease (dated by TCRdb to about 2021). A note on the overall study: Persistent Graves' disease was defined as antithyroid drug treatment for over 5 years with persistently positive TSH receptor autoantibodies. Peripheral blood TCR sequencing and RNA sequencing compared persistent Graves' disease patients with newly diagnosed Graves' disease patients. The study took place in China and was registered as a clinical trial. A total of 33 samples underwent TCR sequencing, from roughly 13 patients with persistent Graves' disease and approximately 20 patients with newly diagnosed Graves' disease. Persistent Graves' disease patients in the clinical cohort had taken antithyroid drugs for roughly ten years on average.

Receptors were amplified or captured by multiplex PCR. The sample was run on an Illumina HiSeq 4000. TCR beta libraries were built with iRepertoire HTBI primers and Arm-PCR amplification of CDR3 regions. Gel purification was performed on PCR products prior to sequencing. The authors processed their data as follows. Across samples, roughly 60 TRBV and 14 TRBJ segments were identified and used for gene usage analysis of CDR3 amino acid clonotypes. Filtered high-quality paired reads were merged into contigs using COPE and FqMerger. BLAST was used to align contigs to IMGT TRBV, TRBD and TRBJ reference genes, with CDR3 defined following IMGT. Clonotypes above 0.1% frequency were classified as highly expanded clones. Shannon entropy served as the measure of repertoire diversity, while the Gini coefficient captured V-J evenness. Clonotypes shared by more than one individual were considered public. TCRdb reprocessing: public reads trimmed at Q25 with fastp, clones called with MiXCR, in-frame beta chains kept. One record per CDR3 amino acid sequence lists the most common genes and DNA. TCRdb's processing, not the authors' own work, is the source of the V and J calls. The sample contains about 430,000 distinct CDR3 sequences, about 21% of them found a single time. The ten largest account for 13% to 15% of the sample.

CDR1 and CDR2 are read off the germline V gene as SGHTA and FQGTGA. The cysteine opens and the phenylalanine closes a CDR3 of 19 amino acids. The DNA shown is the 57-base CDR3, in frame from base 1. For this chain, trimming is 2 bases at the V end and 0 bases at the J end, and the number of junction bases without a gene match is 11. General study outcomes and caveats: Compared with newly diagnosed patients, persistent Graves' disease patients had lower TCR Shannon entropy and fewer highly expanded clones, which suggests clonal expansion. Preferential use of TRBV28, TRBJ1-2 and TRBJ2-5 was observed in persistent disease, whereas TRBV20-1 and TRBJ2-1 were favored in newly diagnosed disease. Because the primary lesion, thyroid tissue, could not be accessed, the study looked at peripheral blood alone. The authors acknowledged the small sample size as a limitation that may reduce accuracy. Sequencing and analysis were restricted to the TCR beta chain. Patients with persistent disease shared more public clonotypes (around 2,500) than newly diagnosed patients did (around 1,000).

This specimen's time point label, per the study, means: persistent/refractory GD, antithyroid drugs over 5 years with positive TRAb. For both TCR sequencing and RNA sequencing, RNA was extracted from PBMCs using TRIzol. The diagnosis of Graves' disease was made according to American Thyroid Association guidelines. The patients came from an endocrinology department in Xi'an, China. From each patient, about 9.7 milliliters of peripheral blood was collected into an EDTA anticoagulant tube. Ficoll Paque Plus density gradient separation was used to isolate PBMCs, and no further T cell sorting was performed. An Agilent 2100 Bioanalyzer and agarose gel were used to check RNA quality, and a NanoDrop 2000 was used to measure RNA concentration. About this clonotype itself: The antigen this receptor binds is unknown. Base qualities were left out, and no much larger clone turns up one base away.

The sequence was collected from a female donor with Graves disease. The sequenced sample was peripheral blood mononuclear cells (PBMCs), obtained when the disease was refractory, from a patient treated with antithyroid drugs. This receptor chain uses TRBV7-3 and TRBJ2-4; 9 junctional bases match TRBD2. The DNA is TGTGCCAGCAGCTTAGGGGGGGCTAGCGGGACCCTAGCCAAAAACATTCAGTACTTC. Translated, this is CASSLGGASGTLAKNIQYF.